Listed below are T cell receptor beta chains from one sample, sequenced in a study of T cell changes during pregnancy in multiple sclerosis. The protocol was immunoSEQ multiplex PCR, while the TCRdb copy is restricted to in-frame clones and leaves out a portion. The table records fewer than 150,000 clones, approximately 96% of them present only once. Sequences were derived from peripheral blood, sampled after pregnancy. Receptor source: a female donor with multiple sclerosis, enrolled in a pregnancy study. The CDR3 runs from the conserved cysteine through the conserved F or W. Each record gives: V gene, clone size, J gene, D gene, CDR3 protein, CDR3 DNA. D genes are given only for firm matches. Some rows mark clone size as missing; the rest say once, few, many or name a class of expanded clone.

v_call: TRBV6-5; clone_size: .; j_call: TRBJ2-5; d_call: .; cdr3_aa: CASSYSGEVQYF; cdr3_nt: TGTGCCAGCAGTTACTCCGGCGAGGTCCAGTACTTC
v_call: TRBV5-1; clone_size: .; j_call: TRBJ2-2; d_call: TRBD1; cdr3_aa: CASSSTGTGATSPGELFF; cdr3_nt: TGCGCCAGCAGCTCTACCGGGACAGGAGCCACCTCCCCCGGGGAGCTGTTTTTT
v_call: TRBV7-9; clone_size: .; j_call: TRBJ2-7; d_call: .; cdr3_aa: CASSPEVRVPSYEQYF; cdr3_nt: TGTGCCAGCAGCCCAGAGGTACGGGTACCCTCCTACGAGCAGTACTTC
v_call: TRBV5-1; clone_size: .; j_call: TRBJ2-1; d_call: .; cdr3_aa: CASRRTSNNEQFF; cdr3_nt: TGCGCCAGCAGAAGGACAAGTAACAATGAGCAGTTCTTC
v_call: TRBV7-2; clone_size: .; j_call: TRBJ2-7; d_call: TRBD2; cdr3_aa: CASSFTSGRGVGEQYF; cdr3_nt: TGTGCCAGCAGCTTTACTAGCGGGAGAGGAGTAGGGGAGCAGTACTTC
v_call: TRBV2; clone_size: .; j_call: TRBJ2-1; d_call: TRBD2; cdr3_aa: CASSEVRLAVYNEQFF; cdr3_nt: TGTGCCAGCAGTGAGGTTAGACTAGCGGTTTACAATGAGCAGTTCTTC
v_call: TRBV19; clone_size: .; j_call: TRBJ2-7; d_call: TRBD2; cdr3_aa: CASSPQAGGPRNEQYF; cdr3_nt: TGTGCCAGTAGTCCTCAAGCGGGAGGGCCCCGAAACGAGCAGTACTTC
v_call: TRBV9; clone_size: once; j_call: TRBJ2-7; d_call: TRBD2; cdr3_aa: CASSVGRPGPNYEQYF; cdr3_nt: TGTGCCAGCAGCGTCGGGAGGCCGGGGCCGAACTACGAGCAGTACTTC
v_call: TRBV29-1; clone_size: .; j_call: TRBJ2-7; d_call: TRBD1; cdr3_aa: CSVLYRDRGYEQYF; cdr3_nt: TGCAGCGTTCTGTACCGTGACAGGGGCTACGAGCAGTACTTC
v_call: TRBV18; clone_size: .; j_call: TRBJ2-7; d_call: TRBD2; cdr3_aa: CASSPTGGTYEQYF; cdr3_nt: TGTGCCAGCTCACCAACGGGGGGGACCTACGAGCAGTACTTC
v_call: TRBV15; clone_size: .; j_call: TRBJ1-5; d_call: .; cdr3_aa: CATSRQERNQPQHF; cdr3_nt: TGTGCCACCAGCAGACAGGAAAGGAATCAGCCCCAGCATTTT
v_call: TRBV9; clone_size: .; j_call: TRBJ2-1; d_call: .; cdr3_aa: CASSVAPQGPEQFF; cdr3_nt: TGTGCCAGCAGCGTAGCCCCCCAGGGGCCTGAGCAGTTCTTC
v_call: TRBV25-1; clone_size: .; j_call: TRBJ2-7; d_call: .; cdr3_aa: CASCGGSSYEQYF; cdr3_nt: TGTGCCAGCTGCGGCGGCAGCTCCTACGAGCAGTACTTC
v_call: TRBV5-4; clone_size: .; j_call: TRBJ2-7; d_call: TRBD2; cdr3_aa: CASSLGASGRAWEQYF; cdr3_nt: TGTGCCAGCAGCTTGGGGGCTAGCGGGAGGGCCTGGGAGCAGTACTTC
v_call: TRBV28; clone_size: .; j_call: TRBJ1-5; d_call: .; cdr3_aa: CASTESGTFSNQPQHF; cdr3_nt: TGTGCCAGCACCGAAAGTGGGACATTTAGCAATCAGCCCCAGCATTTT
v_call: TRBV6-6; clone_size: .; j_call: TRBJ1-3; d_call: .; cdr3_aa: CAARTTGNTIYF; cdr3_nt: TGTGCCGCCCGGACAACCGGAAACACCATATATTTT